Each of the 10 T cell receptor beta chains below was sequenced from the same sample in a study of post-analysis software for immune sequencing data (dated by TCRdb to the mid-2010s). These receptors' antigens are unknown. Library preparation used PCR. The instrument was an Illumina HiSeq 2500. To reduce PCR and sequencing biases, unique molecular identifiers were built into the TCR beta cDNA libraries. The public reads were run again by TCRdb, first through fastp at Q25 and then through MiXCR, and only productive beta chains were kept. Rows with one shared CDR3 protein collapse into an entry with the most common genes and DNA. The sample has more than 450,000 distinct CDR3 sequences on record, approximately 34% of them singletons. Under 7% of the sample is in the top ten clones. Study-level results and caveats: Patients showed significantly higher frequencies than controls for about 5 TRBV segments, among them TRBV5-6, TRBV5-1 and TRBV20-1.

Sequenced material: blood. These receptor sequences come from a girl between 2 and 17 years old with multiple sclerosis.

The rearrangement uses TRBV27 and TRBJ1-2; D might be TRBD1 (6 bases). This CDR3 is 15 amino acids long. Germline values: CDR1 MNHEY, CDR2 SMNVEV (reference sequence). V was clipped by 2 bases and J by 7 bases, with 17 bases between them. CDR3 loop: CASSLAGAGVRGYTF. CDR3 in DNA: TGTGCCAGCAGTTTAGCGGGGGCAGGAGTACGTGGCTACACCTTC.

This clonotype was found a few times. The chain is built from TRBV6-1 and TRBJ1-2, with a tentative D call TRBD1 (6 bases). The CDR3 has 13 residues. Trimming stripped 6 bases from V and 5 bases from J, with 13 bases between. Germline V gene data show CDR1 as MNHNS and CDR2 as SASEGT. CDR3 DNA: TGTGCCAGCAGGCACGGGACACGTTATGGCTACACCTTC. Amino acids: CASRHGTRYGYTF.

This chain links TRBV6-5 with TRBJ2-1, with D perhaps matching TRBD2 (6 bases). Trimming took 2 bases from V and 5 from J, leaving 13 bases between them. CDR1 MNHEY and CDR2 SVGAGI come from the germline V gene. This CDR3 has 15 residues. CDR3 sequence reads: CASSYAGRQDNEQFF. In DNA, the CDR3 is TGTGCCAGCAGTTACGCGGGAAGGCAGGACAATGAGCAGTTCTTC.

A few counts support this clonotype. The chain is built from TRBV29-1 and TRBJ2-7; the D gene could be TRBD1 or TRBD2 (5 bases each). V was cut by 4 bases and J by 7 bases, with 20 bases left in between. Germline CDR1 and CDR2: SQVTM and ANQGSEA. This CDR3 has 14 amino acids. Here the CDR3 DNA reads TGCAGCGTTGTTTGGGGGTGGGCTTATCCGGAGCAGTACTTC. It is translated as CSVVWGWAYPEQYF.

This clonotype was seen a few times. The chain carries TRBV18 and TRBJ2-3, with D uncertain. The length of the CDR3 is 16 residues. Germline V CDR1 and CDR2: KGHSH, LQKENI. Trimming took off 2 bases at V and 0 bases at J, with 12 bases between the two ends. CDR3 residues: CASSPTSGRSTDTQYF. CDR3 in DNA: TGTGCCAGCTCACCAACGTCCGGTAGAAGCACAGATACGCAGTATTTT.

This chain links TRBV20-1 with TRBJ1-2, with 8 nucleotides matching TRBD1. V was clipped by 5 bases and J by 6 bases; unmatched bases: 17. CDR3 length equals 16 residues. Germline lookup yields CDR1 DFQATT and CDR2 SNEGSKA (reference sequence). CDR3 sequence (DNA): TGCAGTGCTGGAACGATAGGACAGGGAGTGGGCCATGGCTACACCTTC. This gives the protein CSAGTIGQGVGHGYTF.

This chain links TRBV4-2 with TRBJ2-7, with D perhaps matching TRBD2 (6 bases). Trimming shortened V by 0 bases and J by 2 bases, and 14 bases separated the two germline ends. In germline, CDR1 is LGHNA, CDR2 YNFKEQ. This CDR3 contains 16 residues. CDR3 nucleotide sequence: TGTGCCAGCAGCCAAGATAGTGAGGGGACTCCCTACGAGCAGTACTTC. Protein product: CASSQDSEGTPYEQYF.

A few counts support this clonotype. This chain uses TRBV12-3 or TRBV12-4 with TRBJ1-2; D might be TRBD1 (6 bases). The CDR3 sequence is 13 residues long. The V end lost 6 bases, the J end lost 8 bases, and 16 bases lay between the germline ends. The CDR3 nucleotides read TGTGCCAGCAGATTTGGCGGGGGGCAGGGCTACACCTTC. It yields the protein CASRFGGGQGYTF.

The CDR3 DNA sequence: TGCAGTCCAGAAACTCGGTCCCCCACAGATACGCAGTATTTT. This encodes CSPETRSPTDTQYF. J is TRBJ2-3 and V is TRBV20-1; D is undetermined. V gave up 8 bases and J gave up 2 bases, with 17 bases separating them. The CDR3 is made up of 14 amino acids. CDR1 DFQATT and CDR2 SNEGSKA come from the germline V gene (reference sequence).

J is TRBJ2-3 and V is TRBV9, with 10 bases identical to TRBD2. This CDR3 contains 15 residues. Looked up from germline, CDR1 is SGDLS and CDR2 is YYNGEE. V dropped 4 bases and J dropped 3; count of bases not matched to a gene: 5. CDR3 DNA: TGTGCCAGCAGCCGTACTAGCGGGGATACAGATACGCAGTATTTT. Protein sequence: CASSRTSGDTDTQYF. Using reference TRBV9 and TRBJ2-3 for the parts outside the CDR3, the full variable domain is DSGVTQTPKHLITATGQRVTLRCSPRSGDLSVYWYQQSLDQGLQFLIQYYNGEERAKGNILERFSAQQFPDLHSELNLSSLELGDSALYFCASSRTSGDTDTQYFGPGTRLTVL.